This T cell receptor (beta chain) was found in a study of patients and donors after allogeneic stem cell transplantation. The CDR3 runs to 16 residues. J was trimmed by 3 bases and V by 4 bases; bases with no gene match: 11. Germline lookup yields CDR1 DFQATT and CDR2 SNEGSKA (reference sequence). TCRdb re-called the RT-PCR reads through MiXCR, storing one row per CDR3 protein. The data contain about 960,000 distinct CDR3 sequences, about a sixth of them singletons. Material: blood, either unsorted or a sorted T cell fraction (not recorded which). This receptor was obtained from a human donor who was either an allogeneic HSCT recipient or a stem cell or donor lymphocyte infusion donor (not recorded which). It is not recorded whose cells these are; they may come from a transplant donor. V is TRBV20-1 and J is TRBJ2-7, with 11 bases identical to TRBD1. CDR3 loop: CSATHLRTGGLYEQYF. The CDR3 DNA reads as TGCAGTGCTACACACCTTAGGACAGGGGGCCTCTACGAGCAGTACTTC.